One T cell receptor (beta chain) is described in this entry. TCR beta CDR3 regions were amplified from RNA. RT-PCR in the first round (using the HTBI primer set) targeted the TCR CDR3. MiXCR was run by TCRdb on the multiplex PCR reads, yielding one entry per CDR3 protein. This table holds about 420,000 distinct CDR3 sequences, around 15% found once. The record originates from a study of T cells in Graves' hyperthyroidism and ophthalmopathy. Uncontrolled infections, other autoimmune diseases, pregnancy or lactation led to exclusion of patients. The CDR3 has 18 residues. V lost 7 bases to trimming and J lost 5 bases; unmatched junction nucleotides: 17. In germline, CDR1 is SGHTA, CDR2 FQGNSA.

Sequenced sample: blood. The chain has TRBV7-2 and TRBJ2-1, with 10 bases aligning to TRBD2. This sequence was found in a woman aged 18-29 years with Graves' hyperthyroidism. CDR3 DNA sequence: TGTGCCAGCACCCGAAGCGGGAGGGCGAGGACCGGTCACAATGAGCAGTTCTTC. Its translation: CASTRSGRARTGHNEQFF.